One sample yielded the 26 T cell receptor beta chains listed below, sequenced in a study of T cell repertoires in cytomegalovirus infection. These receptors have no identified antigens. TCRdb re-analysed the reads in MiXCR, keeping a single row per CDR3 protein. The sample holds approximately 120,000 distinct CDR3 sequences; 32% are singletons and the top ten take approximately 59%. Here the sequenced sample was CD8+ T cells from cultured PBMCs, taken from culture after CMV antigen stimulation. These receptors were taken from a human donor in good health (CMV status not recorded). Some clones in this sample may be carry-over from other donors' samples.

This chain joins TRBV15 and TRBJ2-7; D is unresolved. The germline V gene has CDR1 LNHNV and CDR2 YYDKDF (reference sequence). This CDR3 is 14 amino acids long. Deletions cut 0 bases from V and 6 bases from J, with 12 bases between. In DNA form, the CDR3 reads TGTGCCACCAGCAGAGACCAAGGTGGGGTCGAGCAGTACTTC. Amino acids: CATSRDQGGVEQYF.

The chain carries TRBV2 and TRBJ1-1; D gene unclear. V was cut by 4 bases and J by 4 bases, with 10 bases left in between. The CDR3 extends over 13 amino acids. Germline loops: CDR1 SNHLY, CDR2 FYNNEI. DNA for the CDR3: TGTGCCAGCAGTGGTGTCAAGGTCACTGAAGCTTTCTTT. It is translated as CASSGVKVTEAFF.

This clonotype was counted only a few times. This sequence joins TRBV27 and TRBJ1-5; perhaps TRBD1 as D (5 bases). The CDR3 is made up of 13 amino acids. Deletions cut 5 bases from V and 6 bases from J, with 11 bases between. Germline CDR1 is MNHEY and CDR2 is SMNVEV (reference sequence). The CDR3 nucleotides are TGTGCCAGCAGTCCAGGGATTGGTCAGCCCCAGCATTTT. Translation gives CASSPGIGQPQHF.

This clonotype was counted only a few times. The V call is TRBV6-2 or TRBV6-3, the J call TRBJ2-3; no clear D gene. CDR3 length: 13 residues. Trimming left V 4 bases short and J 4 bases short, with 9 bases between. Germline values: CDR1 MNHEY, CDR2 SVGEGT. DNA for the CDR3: TGTGCCAGCAGTTCTCGAGACGCAGATACGCAGTATTTT. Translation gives CASSSRDADTQYF.

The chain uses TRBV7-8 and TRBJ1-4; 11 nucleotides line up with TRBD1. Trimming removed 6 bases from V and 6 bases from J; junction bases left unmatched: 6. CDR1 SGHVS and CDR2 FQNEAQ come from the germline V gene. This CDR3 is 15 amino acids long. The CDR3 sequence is CASRHPGQGDEKLFF. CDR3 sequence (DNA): TGTGCCAGCAGACATCCGGGACAGGGGGATGAAAAACTGTTTTTT.

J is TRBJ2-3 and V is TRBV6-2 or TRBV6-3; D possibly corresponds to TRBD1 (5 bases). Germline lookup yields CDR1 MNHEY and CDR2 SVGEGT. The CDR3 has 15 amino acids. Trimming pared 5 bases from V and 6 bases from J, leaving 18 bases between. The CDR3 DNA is TGTGCCAGCAGTCCCCGGCCAGGGATTCAGGATACGCAGTATTTT. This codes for CASSPRPGIQDTQYF.

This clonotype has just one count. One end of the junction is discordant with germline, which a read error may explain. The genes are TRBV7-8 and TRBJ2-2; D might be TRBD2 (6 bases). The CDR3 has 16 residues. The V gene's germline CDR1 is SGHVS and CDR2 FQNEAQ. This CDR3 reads CASSSRDSPNTGVLFF. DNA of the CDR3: TGTGCCAGCAGCTCCCGGGACTCTCCGAACACCGGGGTGCTGTTTTTT.

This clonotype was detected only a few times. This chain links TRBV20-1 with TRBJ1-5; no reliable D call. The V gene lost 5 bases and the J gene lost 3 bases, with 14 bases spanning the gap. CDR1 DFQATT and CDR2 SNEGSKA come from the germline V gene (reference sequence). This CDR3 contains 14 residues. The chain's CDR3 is CSAEDGRNNQPQHF. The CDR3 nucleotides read TGCAGTGCTGAGGACGGGCGGAACAATCAGCCCCAGCATTTT.

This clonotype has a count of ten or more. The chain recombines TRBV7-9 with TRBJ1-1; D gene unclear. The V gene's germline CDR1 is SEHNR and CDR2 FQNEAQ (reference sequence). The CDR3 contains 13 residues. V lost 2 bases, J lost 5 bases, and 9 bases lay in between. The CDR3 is CASSLFSETEAFF. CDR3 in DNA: TGTGCCAGCAGCTTATTTTCCGAGACTGAAGCTTTCTTT.

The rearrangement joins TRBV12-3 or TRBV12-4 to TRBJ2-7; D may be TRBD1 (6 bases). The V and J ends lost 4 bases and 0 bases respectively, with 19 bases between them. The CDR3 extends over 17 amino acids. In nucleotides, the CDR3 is TGTGCCAGCAGTTGGATTCGTGGGGGCGGAAGCTCCTACGAGCAGTACTTC. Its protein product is CASSWIRGGGSSYEQYF.

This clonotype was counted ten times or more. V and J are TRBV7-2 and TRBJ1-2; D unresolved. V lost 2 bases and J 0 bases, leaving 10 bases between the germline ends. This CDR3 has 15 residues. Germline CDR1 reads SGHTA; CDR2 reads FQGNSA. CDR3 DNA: TGTGCCAGCAGCTTAACTTGGGCTTCTAACTATGGCTACACCTTC. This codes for CASSLTWASNYGYTF.

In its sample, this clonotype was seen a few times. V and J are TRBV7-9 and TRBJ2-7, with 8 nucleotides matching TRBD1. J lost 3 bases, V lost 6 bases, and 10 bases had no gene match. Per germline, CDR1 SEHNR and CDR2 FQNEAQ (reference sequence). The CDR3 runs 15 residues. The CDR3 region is CASSSSGTGGYEQYF. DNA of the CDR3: TGTGCCAGCAGTTCATCCGGGACAGGAGGCTACGAGCAGTACTTC.

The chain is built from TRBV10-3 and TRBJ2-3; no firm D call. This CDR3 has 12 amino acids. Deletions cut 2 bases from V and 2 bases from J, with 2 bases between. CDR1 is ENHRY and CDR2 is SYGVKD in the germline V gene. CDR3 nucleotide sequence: TGTGCCATCAGTGAGGCCACAGATACGCAGTATTTT. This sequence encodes CAISEATDTQYF.

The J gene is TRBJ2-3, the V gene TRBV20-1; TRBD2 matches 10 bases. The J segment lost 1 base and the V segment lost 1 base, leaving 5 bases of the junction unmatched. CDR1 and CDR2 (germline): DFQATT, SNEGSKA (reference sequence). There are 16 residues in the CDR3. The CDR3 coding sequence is TGCAGTGCTAGAGTCCTAGCGGGGGCCGGCACAGATACGCAGTATTTT. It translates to CSARVLAGAGTDTQYF.

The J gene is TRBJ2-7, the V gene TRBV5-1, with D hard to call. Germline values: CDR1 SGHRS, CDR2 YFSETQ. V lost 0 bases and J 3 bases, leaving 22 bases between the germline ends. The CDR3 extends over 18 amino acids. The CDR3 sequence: CASSLAESSESWIYEQYF. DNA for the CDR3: TGCGCCAGCAGCTTGGCCGAGTCTTCGGAGTCCTGGATCTACGAGCAGTACTTC.

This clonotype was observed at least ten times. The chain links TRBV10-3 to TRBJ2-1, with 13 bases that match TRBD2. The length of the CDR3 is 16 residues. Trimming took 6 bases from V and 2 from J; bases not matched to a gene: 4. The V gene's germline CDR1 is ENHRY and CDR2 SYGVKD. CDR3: CAIRPTSGGAYNEQFF. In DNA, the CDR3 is TGTGCCATCAGACCAACTAGCGGGGGGGCCTACAATGAGCAGTTCTTC.

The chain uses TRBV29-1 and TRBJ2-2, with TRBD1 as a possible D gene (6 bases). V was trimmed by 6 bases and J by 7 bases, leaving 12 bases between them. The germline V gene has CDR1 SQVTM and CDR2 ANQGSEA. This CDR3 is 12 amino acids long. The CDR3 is CSVDQGYGELFF. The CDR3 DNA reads TGCAGCGTGGATCAGGGGTACGGGGAGCTGTTTTTT.

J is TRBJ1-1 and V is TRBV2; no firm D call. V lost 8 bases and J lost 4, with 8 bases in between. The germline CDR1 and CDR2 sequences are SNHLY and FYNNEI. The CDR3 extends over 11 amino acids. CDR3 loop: CASPSATEAFF. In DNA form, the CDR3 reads TGTGCCAGCCCTTCGGCCACTGAAGCTTTCTTT.

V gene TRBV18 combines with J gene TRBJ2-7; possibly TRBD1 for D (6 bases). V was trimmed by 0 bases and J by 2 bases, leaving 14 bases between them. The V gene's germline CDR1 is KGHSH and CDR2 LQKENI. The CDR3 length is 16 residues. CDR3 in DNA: TGTGCCAGCTCACCACCACTGGACAGTGACACCTACGAGCAGTACTTC. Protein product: CASSPPLDSDTYEQYF.

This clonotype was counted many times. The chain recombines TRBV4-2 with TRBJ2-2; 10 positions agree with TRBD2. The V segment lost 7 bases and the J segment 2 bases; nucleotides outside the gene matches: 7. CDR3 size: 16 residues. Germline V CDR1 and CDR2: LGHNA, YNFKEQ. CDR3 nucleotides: TGTGCCAGCAACCCTCTAGCGGGGGATAACACCGGGGAGCTGTTTTTT. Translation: CASNPLAGDNTGELFF.

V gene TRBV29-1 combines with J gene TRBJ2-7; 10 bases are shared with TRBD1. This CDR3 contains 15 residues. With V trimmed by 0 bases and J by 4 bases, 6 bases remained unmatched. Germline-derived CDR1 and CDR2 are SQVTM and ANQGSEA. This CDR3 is CSVEDLGQGRYEQYF. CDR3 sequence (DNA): TGCAGCGTTGAAGATCTGGGACAGGGGAGATACGAGCAGTACTTC.

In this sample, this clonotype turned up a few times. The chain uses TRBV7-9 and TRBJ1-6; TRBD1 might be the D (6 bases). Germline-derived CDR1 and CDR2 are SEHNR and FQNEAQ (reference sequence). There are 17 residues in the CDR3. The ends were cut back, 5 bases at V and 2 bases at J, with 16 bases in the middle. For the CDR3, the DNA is TGTGCCAGCAGCAAAAGACCTCAGGGGCCCTATAATTCACCCCTCCACTTT. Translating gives CASSKRPQGPYNSPLHF.

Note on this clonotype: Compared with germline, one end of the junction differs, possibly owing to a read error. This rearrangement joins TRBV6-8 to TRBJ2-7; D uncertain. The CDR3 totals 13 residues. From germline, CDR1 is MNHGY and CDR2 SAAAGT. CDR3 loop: CANSLRSSYEQYF. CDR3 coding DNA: TGTGCCAACAGTCTCAGGAGCTCCTACGAGCAGTACTTC.

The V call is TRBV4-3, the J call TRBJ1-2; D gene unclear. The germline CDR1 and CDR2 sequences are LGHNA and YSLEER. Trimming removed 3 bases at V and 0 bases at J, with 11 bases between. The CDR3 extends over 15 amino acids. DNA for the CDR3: TGCGCCAGCAGCCAGTCTGCTCGAGCTAACTATGGCTACACCTTC. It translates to CASSQSARANYGYTF.

The CDR3 DNA is TGTGCCAGCAGTTACCTAACGACTAGCGGGGGGAGCACAGATACGCAGTATTTT. This encodes CASSYLTTSGGSTDTQYF. This chain connects TRBV6-6 to TRBJ2-3; 13 bases agree with TRBD2. Germline V gives CDR1 MNHNY, CDR2 SVGAGI (reference sequence). The CDR3 consists of 18 residues. J lost 0 bases, V lost 2 bases, and 5 bases had no gene match.

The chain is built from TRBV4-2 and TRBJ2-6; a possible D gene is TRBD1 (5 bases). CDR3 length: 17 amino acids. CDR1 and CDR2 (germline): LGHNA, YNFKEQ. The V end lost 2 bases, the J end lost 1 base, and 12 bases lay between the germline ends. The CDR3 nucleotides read TGTGCCAGCAGCCAATTTTCATCAGGGTCTGGGGCCAACGTCCTGACTTTC. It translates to CASSQFSSGSGANVLTF.